This T cell receptor beta chain was captured by sequencing in a study of regulatory T cells in long-lasting Graves disease. Combining iRepertoire HTBI primers with Arm-PCR of CDR3 regions, the authors built TCR beta libraries. TCRdb reanalysed the multiplex PCR reads using MiXCR and keeps one entry per CDR3 protein. Here the sample spans around 400,000 distinct CDR3 sequences, about 16% being singletons. This clonotype was seen only once. Germline lookup yields CDR1 SEHNR and CDR2 FQNEAQ (reference sequence). V was trimmed by 3 bases and J by 3 bases, leaving 8 bases between them. The CDR3 runs 13 residues. As for time point: newly diagnosed GD, antithyroid drugs for less than 3 months. PBMC RNA was the source of the TCR library.

The genes are TRBV7-9 and TRBJ1-2, with a possible D match to TRBD1 (5 bases). This sequence originates from a female donor with Graves disease. Sequencing was performed on peripheral blood mononuclear cells (PBMCs), taken at new diagnosis, from a patient treated with antithyroid drugs. DNA of the CDR3: TGTGCCAGCAGCTTCGACAGCGACTATGGCTACACCTTC. Translated, it gives CASSFDSDYGYTF. Using reference TRBV7-9 and TRBJ1-2 for the parts outside the CDR3, the full variable domain is DTGVSQNPRHKITKRGQNVTFRCDPISEHNRLYWYRQTLGQGPEFLTYFQNEAQLEKSRLLSDRFSAERPKGSFSTLEIQRTEQGDSAMYLCASSFDSDYGYTFGSGTRLTVV.